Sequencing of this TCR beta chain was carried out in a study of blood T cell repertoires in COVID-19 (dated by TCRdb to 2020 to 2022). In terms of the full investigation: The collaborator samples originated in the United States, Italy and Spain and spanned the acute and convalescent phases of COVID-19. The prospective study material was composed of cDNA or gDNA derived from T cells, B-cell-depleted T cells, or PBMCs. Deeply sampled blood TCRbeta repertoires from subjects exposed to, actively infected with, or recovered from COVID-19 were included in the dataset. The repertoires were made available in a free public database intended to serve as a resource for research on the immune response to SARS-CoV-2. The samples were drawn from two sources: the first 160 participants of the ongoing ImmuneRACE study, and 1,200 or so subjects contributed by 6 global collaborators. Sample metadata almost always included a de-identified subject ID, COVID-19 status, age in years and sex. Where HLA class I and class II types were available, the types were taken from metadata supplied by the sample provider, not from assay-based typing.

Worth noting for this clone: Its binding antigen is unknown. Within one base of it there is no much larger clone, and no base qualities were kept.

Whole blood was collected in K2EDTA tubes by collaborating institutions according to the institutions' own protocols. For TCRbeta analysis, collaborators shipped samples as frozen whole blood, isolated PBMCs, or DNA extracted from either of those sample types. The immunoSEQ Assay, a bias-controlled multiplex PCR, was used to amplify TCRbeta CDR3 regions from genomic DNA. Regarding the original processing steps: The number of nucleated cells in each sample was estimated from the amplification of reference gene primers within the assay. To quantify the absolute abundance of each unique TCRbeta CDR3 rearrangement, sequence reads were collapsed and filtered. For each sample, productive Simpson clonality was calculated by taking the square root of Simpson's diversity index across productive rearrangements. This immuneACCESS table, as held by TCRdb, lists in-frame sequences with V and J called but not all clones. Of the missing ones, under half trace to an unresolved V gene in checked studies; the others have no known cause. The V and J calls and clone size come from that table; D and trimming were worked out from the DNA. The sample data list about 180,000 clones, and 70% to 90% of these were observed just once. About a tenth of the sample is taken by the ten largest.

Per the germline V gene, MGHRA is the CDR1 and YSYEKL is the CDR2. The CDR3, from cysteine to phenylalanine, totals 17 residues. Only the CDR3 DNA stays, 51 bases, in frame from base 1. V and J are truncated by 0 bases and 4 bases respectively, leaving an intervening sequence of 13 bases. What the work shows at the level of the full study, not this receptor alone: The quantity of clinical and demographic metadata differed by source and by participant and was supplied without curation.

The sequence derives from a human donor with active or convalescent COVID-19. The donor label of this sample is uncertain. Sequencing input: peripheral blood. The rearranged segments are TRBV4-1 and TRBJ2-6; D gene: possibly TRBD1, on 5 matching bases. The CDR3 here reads CASSQEGPGFGANVLTF. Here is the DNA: TGCGCCAGCAGCCAAGAGGGCCCAGGGTTCGGGGCCAACGTCCTGACTTTC.